This T cell receptor beta chain was found in a study of OX40 agonist ivuxolimab in advanced cancers. General study results and limits: Antigen targets of the expanded peripheral T cells went undetermined.

With 2 bases clipped from V and 7 bases from J, the junction kept 10 bases outside the gene matches. Germline V gene sequence: CDR1 MGHRA, CDR2 YSYEKL. The CDR3 consists of 16 residues. Comments on this clone: Its antigen is undetermined.

Blood sampling was done at baseline, cycle 4 day 1, and cycle 7 day 1. This table comes from immunoSEQ multiplex PCR, and its TCRdb copy is limited to in-frame clones, with some not included. The sample has more than 55,000 clones; about nine tenths are singletons. The TCR originated in an adult with an advanced solid tumor such as melanoma, head and neck, liver or kidney cancer. The chain is built from TRBV4-1 and TRBJ2-1; TRBD2 aligns across 8 bases. The sample here was CD4+ or CD8+ T cells sorted from blood, taken in a trial of the OX40 agonist ivuxolimab. The CDR3 region has the DNA TGCGCCAGCAGCCAACCGCCCGGCGGGGGGCAGAATGAGCAGTTCTTC. Residues: CASSQPPGGGQNEQFF.